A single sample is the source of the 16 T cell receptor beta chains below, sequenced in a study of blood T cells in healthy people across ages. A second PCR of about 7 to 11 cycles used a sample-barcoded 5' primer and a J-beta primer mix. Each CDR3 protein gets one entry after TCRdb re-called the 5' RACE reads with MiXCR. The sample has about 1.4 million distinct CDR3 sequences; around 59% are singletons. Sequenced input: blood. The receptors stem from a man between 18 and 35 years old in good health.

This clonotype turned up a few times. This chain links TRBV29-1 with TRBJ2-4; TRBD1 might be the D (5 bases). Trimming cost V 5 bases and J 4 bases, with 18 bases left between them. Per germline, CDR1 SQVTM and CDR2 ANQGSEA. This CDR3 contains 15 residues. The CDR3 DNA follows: TGCAGCGTTCAGGGTTCAGAGGAATCAAAAAACATTCAGTACTTC. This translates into CSVQGSEESKNIQYF.

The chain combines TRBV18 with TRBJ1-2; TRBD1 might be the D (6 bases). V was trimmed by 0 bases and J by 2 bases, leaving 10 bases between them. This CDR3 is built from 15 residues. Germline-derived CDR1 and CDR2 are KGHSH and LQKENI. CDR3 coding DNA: TGTGCCAGCTCACCACCGCAGGGGACCAACTATGGCTACACCTTC. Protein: CASSPPQGTNYGYTF.

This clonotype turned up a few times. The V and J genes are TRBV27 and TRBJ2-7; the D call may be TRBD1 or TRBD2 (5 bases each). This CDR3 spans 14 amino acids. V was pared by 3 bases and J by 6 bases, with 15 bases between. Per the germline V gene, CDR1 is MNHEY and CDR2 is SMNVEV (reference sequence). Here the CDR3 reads CASSLGTALGEQYF. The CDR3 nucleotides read TGTGCCAGCAGTTTGGGGACGGCCCTTGGCGAGCAGTACTTC.

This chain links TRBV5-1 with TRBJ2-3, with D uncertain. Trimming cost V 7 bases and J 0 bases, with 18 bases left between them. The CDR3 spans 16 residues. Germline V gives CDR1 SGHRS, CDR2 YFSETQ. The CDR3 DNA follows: TGCGCCAGCCACCCTCGCAGATACTCAAGCACAGATACGCAGTATTTT. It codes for CASHPRRYSSTDTQYF.

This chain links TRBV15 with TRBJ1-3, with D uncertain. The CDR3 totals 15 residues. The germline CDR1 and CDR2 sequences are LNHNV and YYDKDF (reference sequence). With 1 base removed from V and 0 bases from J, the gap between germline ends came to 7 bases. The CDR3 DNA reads TGTGCCACCAGCAGAGGACGGACCTCTGGAAACACCATATATTTT. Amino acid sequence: CATSRGRTSGNTIYF.

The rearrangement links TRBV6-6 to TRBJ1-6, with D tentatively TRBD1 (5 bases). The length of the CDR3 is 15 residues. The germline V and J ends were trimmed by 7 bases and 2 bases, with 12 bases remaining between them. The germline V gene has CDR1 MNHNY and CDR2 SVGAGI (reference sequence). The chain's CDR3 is CASTTGGAYNSPLHF. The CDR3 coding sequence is TGTGCCAGCACCACTGGAGGGGCCTATAATTCACCCCTCCACTTT.

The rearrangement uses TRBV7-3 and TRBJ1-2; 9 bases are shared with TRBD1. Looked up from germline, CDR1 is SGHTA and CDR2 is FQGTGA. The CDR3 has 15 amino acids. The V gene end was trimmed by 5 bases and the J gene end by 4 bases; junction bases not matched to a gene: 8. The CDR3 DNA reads TGTGCCAGCAGCCCACAGGGGGCGTCTACCTATGGCTACACCTTC. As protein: CASSPQGASTYGYTF.

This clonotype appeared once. The CDR3 DNA is TGTGCCAGCACCATTAAGGACAGGGGGCTACCAAACATTCAGTACTTC. Its protein is CASTIKDRGLPNIQYF. V and J are TRBV28 and TRBJ2-4, with 11 bases that match TRBD1. Germline V gives CDR1 MDHEN, CDR2 SYDVKM. The CDR3 sequence is 16 residues long. Trimming cost V 7 bases and J 6 bases; bases outside gene matches: 11. The full variable domain, with the rest looked up from reference TRBV28 and TRBJ2-4, is DVKVTQSSRYLVKRTGEKVFLECVQDMDHENMFWYRQDPGLGLRLIYFSYDVKMKEKGDIPEGYSVSREKKERFSLILESASTNQTSMYLCASTIKDRGLPNIQYFGAGTRLSVL.

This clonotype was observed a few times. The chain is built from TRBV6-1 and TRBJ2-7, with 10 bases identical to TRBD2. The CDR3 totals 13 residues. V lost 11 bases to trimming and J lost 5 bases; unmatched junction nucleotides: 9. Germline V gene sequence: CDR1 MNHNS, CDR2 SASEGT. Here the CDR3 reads CAGGLAGAHEQYF. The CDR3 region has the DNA TGTGCCGGTGGGCTAGCGGGAGCCCACGAGCAGTACTTC.

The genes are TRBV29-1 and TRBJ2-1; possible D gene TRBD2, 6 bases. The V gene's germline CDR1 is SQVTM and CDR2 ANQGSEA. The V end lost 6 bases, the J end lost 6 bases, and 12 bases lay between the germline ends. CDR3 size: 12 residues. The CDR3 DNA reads TGCAGCGTGGACTGGAGGGGCAATGAGCAGTTCTTC. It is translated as CSVDWRGNEQFF.

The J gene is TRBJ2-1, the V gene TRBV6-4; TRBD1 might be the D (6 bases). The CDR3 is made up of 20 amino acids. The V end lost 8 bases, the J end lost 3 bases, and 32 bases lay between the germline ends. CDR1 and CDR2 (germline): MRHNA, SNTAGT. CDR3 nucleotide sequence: TGTGCCAGCCCGGAAATGGAACAGGGCCCGAAAGGGGAAAACTACAATGAGCAGTTCTTC. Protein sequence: CASPEMEQGPKGENYNEQFF.

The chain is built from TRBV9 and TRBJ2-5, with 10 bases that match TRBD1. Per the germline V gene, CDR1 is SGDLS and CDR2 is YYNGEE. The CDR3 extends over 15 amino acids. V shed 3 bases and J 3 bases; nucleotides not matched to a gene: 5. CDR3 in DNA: TGTGCCAGCAGCGGCCGGGACAGGGGTGAAGAGACCCAGTACTTC. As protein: CASSGRDRGEETQYF.

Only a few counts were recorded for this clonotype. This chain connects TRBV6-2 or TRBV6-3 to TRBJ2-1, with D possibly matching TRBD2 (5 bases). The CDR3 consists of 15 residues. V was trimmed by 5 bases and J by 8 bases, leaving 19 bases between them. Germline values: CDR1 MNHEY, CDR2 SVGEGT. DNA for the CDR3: TGTGCCAGCAGTCCCCACTCTAGCTTGGTCGATGAGCAGTTCTTC. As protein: CASSPHSSLVDEQFF.

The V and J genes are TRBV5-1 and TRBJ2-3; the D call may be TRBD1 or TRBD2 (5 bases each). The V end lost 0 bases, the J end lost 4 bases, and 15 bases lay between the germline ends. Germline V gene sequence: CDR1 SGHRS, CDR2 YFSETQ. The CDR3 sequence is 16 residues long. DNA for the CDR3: TGCGCCAGCAGCTTGGACGGGGCGCTAACGGCAGATACGCAGTATTTT. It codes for CASSLDGALTADTQYF.

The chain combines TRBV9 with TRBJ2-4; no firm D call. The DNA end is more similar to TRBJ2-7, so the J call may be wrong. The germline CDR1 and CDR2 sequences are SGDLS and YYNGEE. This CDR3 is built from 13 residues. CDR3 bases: TGTGCCAGCAGCGGCAGTAGCCCCTACGAGCAGTACTTC. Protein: CASSGSSPYEQYF.

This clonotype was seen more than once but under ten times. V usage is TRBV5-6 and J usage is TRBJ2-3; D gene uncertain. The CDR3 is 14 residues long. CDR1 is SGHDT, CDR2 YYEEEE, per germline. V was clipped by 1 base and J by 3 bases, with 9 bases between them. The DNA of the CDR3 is TGTGCCAGCAGCTTGCGCGCGGCAACAGATACGCAGTATTTT. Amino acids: CASSLRAATDTQYF.